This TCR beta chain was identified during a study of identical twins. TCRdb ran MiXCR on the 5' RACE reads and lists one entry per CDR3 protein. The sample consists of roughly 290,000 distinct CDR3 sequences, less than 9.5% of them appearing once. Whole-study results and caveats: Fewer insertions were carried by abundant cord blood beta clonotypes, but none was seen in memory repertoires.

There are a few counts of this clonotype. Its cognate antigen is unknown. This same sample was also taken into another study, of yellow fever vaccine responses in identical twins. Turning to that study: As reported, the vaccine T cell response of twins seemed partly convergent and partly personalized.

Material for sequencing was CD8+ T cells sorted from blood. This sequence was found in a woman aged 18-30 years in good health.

As DNA, the CDR3 is TGCGCCAGCAGACTCGACGGAACTAATGAAAAACTGTTTTTT. Its protein is CASRLDGTNEKLFF. The J gene is TRBJ1-4, the V gene TRBV4-1; D is ambiguous. CDR1 and CDR2 (germline): MGHRA, YSYEKL. CDR3 length: 14 residues. V was cut by 6 bases and J by 1 base, with 9 bases left in between.